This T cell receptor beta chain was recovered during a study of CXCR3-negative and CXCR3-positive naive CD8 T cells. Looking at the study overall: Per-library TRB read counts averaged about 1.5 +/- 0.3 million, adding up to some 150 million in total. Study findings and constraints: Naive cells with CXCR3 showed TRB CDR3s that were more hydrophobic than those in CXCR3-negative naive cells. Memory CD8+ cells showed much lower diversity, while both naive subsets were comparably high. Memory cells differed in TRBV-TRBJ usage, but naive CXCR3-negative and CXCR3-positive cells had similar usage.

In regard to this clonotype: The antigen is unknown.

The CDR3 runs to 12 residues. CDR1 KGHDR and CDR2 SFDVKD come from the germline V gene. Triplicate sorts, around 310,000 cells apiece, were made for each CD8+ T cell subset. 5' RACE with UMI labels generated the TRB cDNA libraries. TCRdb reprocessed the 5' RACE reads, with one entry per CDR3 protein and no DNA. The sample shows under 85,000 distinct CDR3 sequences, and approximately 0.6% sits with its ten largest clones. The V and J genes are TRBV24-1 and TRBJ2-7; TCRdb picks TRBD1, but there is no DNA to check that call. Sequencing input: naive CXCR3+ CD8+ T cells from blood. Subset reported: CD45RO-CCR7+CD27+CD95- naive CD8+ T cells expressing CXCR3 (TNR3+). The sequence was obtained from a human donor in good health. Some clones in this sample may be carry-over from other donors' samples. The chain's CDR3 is CATGDRAGEQYF.